This TCR beta chain appears in the sequencing data of a study of a mutant IDH1 vaccine in newly diagnosed glioma. Overall study: Week 35 was safety follow-up visit V12; week 47 was end-of-study visit V13. Study-wide results and limits: Vaccine-induced immune responses occurred in 93.3% of patients. With respect to changes in top peripheral T cell clonotypes, pseudoprogression seemed unrelated.

Libraries were prepared by immunoSEQ multiplex PCR; TCRdb keeps only in-frame clonotypes and omits some of them. The sample lists about 52,000 clones, more than 75% occurring once. Deletions cut 6 bases from V and 2 bases from J, with 14 bases between. Germline V CDR1 and CDR2: LNHDA, SQIVND (reference sequence). This CDR3 contains 14 residues. Regarding this clone: Antigen unknown.

The sample's time point: week 47, end of study. Topical imiquimod accompanied each vaccine dose, which consisted of 300 ug of mutant IDH1 20-mer peptide. The sequences come from PBMCs, collected from a glioma patient whose treatment included an IDH1 peptide vaccine. The chain combines TRBV19 with TRBJ2-7; D perhaps matches TRBD2 (5 bases). This clonotype originated in a woman aged 40-49 years with glioma. Some clones in this sample may be carry-over from other donors' samples. DNA for the CDR3: TGTGCCAGTAGCCAACTAGGCGGCCCCTACGAGCAGTACTTC. Amino acid sequence: CASSQLGGPYEQYF.